This T cell receptor (beta chain) was found in a study of T cell responses to AZD1222 COVID-19 vaccine. Generated by immunoSEQ multiplex PCR, the TCRdb table keeps only in-frame clones and is missing some. Of tens of thousands of clones in the sample, less than 90% are singletons; the top ten hold 6.9%. About this clone: Its antigen remains unknown. One junction end does not reproduce the germline sequence, and a read error may be involved.

The study, taken as a whole, reports: Donors in the cohort were predominantly white British and more often female, and clonal diversity was possibly underestimated. Sampling captured repertoires only after the peak T cell response.

This CDR3 region has 15 residues. Germline-derived CDR1 and CDR2 are SSHAT and FNYEAQ (reference sequence). Sequenced material: peripheral blood, taken 28 days after the second AZD1222 dose. The receptor's source is an adult who received the AZD1222 COVID-19 vaccine. The gene calls are TRBV7-7 and TRBJ2-1, with 9 bases fitting TRBD2. In nucleotides, the CDR3 is TGTGCTAGCAGCTCCGGGACTAGCCTAAACAATGAGCAGTTCTTC. It encodes CASSSGTSLNNEQFF. The full variable domain, with the rest looked up from reference TRBV7-7 and TRBJ2-1, is GAGVSQSPRYKVTKRGQDVTLRCDPISSHATLYWYQQALGQGPEFLTYFNYEAQPDKSGLPSDRFSAERPEGSISTLTIQRTEQRDSAMYRCASSSGTSLNNEQFFGPGTRLTVL.